A single sample is the source of the 28 T cell receptor beta chains below, sequenced in a study of blood T cell repertoires in COVID-19. Method: immunoSEQ multiplex PCR; TCRdb's copy keeps in-frame clones and lacks some. Counted here are some 220,000 clones, about 81% occurring once; the ten biggest clones make up roughly 5.1%. The sample comprised peripheral blood. Receptors originate from a woman in her 70s with COVID-19, enrolled during active disease.

The gene calls are TRBV2 and TRBJ1-2; no definite D call. V was clipped by 4 bases and J by 8 bases, with 11 bases between them. CDR3 size: 12 residues. Germline V gives CDR1 SNHLY, CDR2 FYNNEI. The CDR3 DNA reads TGTGCCAGCAGTGCGAGGTCCGGGGGCTACACCTTC. This sequence encodes CASSARSGGYTF.

The genes are TRBV7-9 and TRBJ1-6, with D perhaps matching TRBD1 (5 bases). With 4 bases removed from V and 10 bases from J, the gap between germline ends came to 8 bases. CDR3 size: 12 residues. Germline CDR1 SEHNR, CDR2 FQNEAQ (reference sequence). The CDR3 sequence: CASSSGNSPLHF. For the CDR3, the DNA is TGTGCCAGCAGCTCAGGGAACTCACCCCTCCACTTT.

V usage is TRBV11-3 and J usage is TRBJ2-3, with TRBD2 as a possible D gene (6 bases). The V gene lost 1 base and the J gene lost 0 bases, with 8 bases spanning the gap. Germline values: CDR1 SGHNT, CDR2 YENEEA. This CDR3 spans 15 amino acids. The CDR3 sequence is CASSLGAGSTDTQYF. The CDR3 DNA sequence: TGTGCCAGCAGCTTAGGGGCGGGGAGCACAGATACGCAGTATTTT.

The chain employs TRBV5-1 and TRBJ2-7, with 8 bases matching TRBD2. The CDR3 has 14 residues. Germline CDR1 SGHRS, CDR2 YFSETQ. V lost 0 bases and J lost 5; bases outside the gene matches: 4. CDR3 nucleotide sequence: TGCGCCAGCAGCTTGGAGGGACTAGTTAACGAGCAGTACTTC. Amino acids: CASSLEGLVNEQYF.

CDR3 nucleotides: TGCAGTGCAACAGGGGATGGCTACACCTTC. As protein: CSATGDGYTF. The chain couples TRBV20-1 to TRBJ1-2; TRBD1 matches at 7 bases. The V and J ends lost 6 bases and 6 bases, in that order; junction bases with no gene match: 1. Germline V CDR1 and CDR2: DFQATT, SNEGSKA (reference sequence). CDR3 length: 10 residues.

This clone was found a few times. Other nucleotide sequences from this sample produce the same CDR3. This rearrangement joins TRBV15 to TRBJ1-1, with D maybe TRBD1 (5 bases). CDR3 length equals 14 residues. Germline loops: CDR1 LNHNV, CDR2 YYDKDF (reference sequence). Trimming left V 6 bases short and J 5 bases short, with 16 bases between. The CDR3 sequence: CATRPQGARTEAFF. The CDR3 nucleotides are TGTGCCACCAGGCCCCAAGGGGCGCGGACTGAAGCTTTCTTT.

The chain combines TRBV30 with TRBJ1-1, with D perhaps TRBD1 (5 bases). The CDR3 has 13 residues. The germline V gene encodes CDR1 GTSNPN and CDR2 SVGIG (reference sequence). Between the trimmed V and J ends, which lost 1 base and 11 bases, there was a span of 17 bases. CDR3 bases: TGTGCCTGGAGTGAGACAGCCCCGGTAGGTGCTTTCTTT. It codes for CAWSETAPVGAFF.

Only one count was recorded for this clone. The chain uses TRBV18 and TRBJ2-7; TRBD2 is a possible D gene (6 bases). The CDR3 totals 13 residues. V dropped 4 bases and J dropped 7 bases, with 14 bases sitting between them. CDR1 is KGHSH and CDR2 is LQKENI in the germline V gene. This CDR3 is CASSLAVLGEQYF. The CDR3 DNA is TGTGCCAGCTCACTAGCGGTCCTTGGGGAGCAGTACTTC.

This chain uses TRBV2 with TRBJ2-1, with TRBD2 identical over 14 bases. The CDR3 covers 15 residues. Germline trimming cut 8 bases from V and 7 bases from J; bases unmatched to any gene: 7. Germline V lookup: CDR1 SNHLY, CDR2 FYNNEI. The CDR3 DNA sequence: TGTGCCAGCTCGAGGACTAGCGGGAGGCCTAATGAGCAGTTCTTC. It codes for CASSRTSGRPNEQFF.

The chain combines TRBV28 with TRBJ2-1, with D tentatively TRBD1 (7 bases). Trimming removed 5 bases from V and 0 bases from J, with 26 bases in between. This CDR3 region has 20 residues. Germline lookup yields CDR1 MDHEN and CDR2 SYDVKM. In nucleotides, the CDR3 is TGTGCCAGCAGTCGTGAAGGCGGGACAGTCAGGTTTTCCTCCTACAATGAGCAGTTCTTC. Translation gives CASSREGGTVRFSSYNEQFF. The whole variable domain, remainder taken from reference TRBV28 and TRBJ2-1, is DVKVTQSSRYLVKRTGEKVFLECVQDMDHENMFWYRQDPGLGLRLIYFSYDVKMKEKGDIPEGYSVSREKKERFSLILESASTNQTSMYLCASSREGGTVRFSSYNEQFFGPGTRLTVL.

The chain uses TRBV14 and TRBJ2-1; 7 bases agree with TRBD2. CDR1 is SGHDN and CDR2 is FVKESK in the germline V gene. Trimming cost V 2 bases and J 8 bases; bases outside gene matches: 6. CDR3 size: 14 residues. Here the CDR3 DNA reads TGTGCCAGCAGCCAAAGGCGGGAGCTGGATGAGCAGTTCTTC. It is translated as CASSQRRELDEQFF.

This CDR3 reads CASSLGQGANTQYF. The CDR3 DNA reads as TGTGCCAGCAGCTTGGGGCAGGGGGCGAATACGCAGTATTTT. This chain joins TRBV5-4 and TRBJ2-3; 8 nucleotides align to TRBD1. The CDR3 extends over 14 amino acids. Germline assignment: CDR1 SGHNT and CDR2 YYREEE (reference sequence). The V and J ends lost 0 bases and 7 bases, in that order; junction bases with no gene match: 4.

This sequence joins TRBV10-3 and TRBJ1-5; tentative D call: TRBD1 (5 bases). The V end lost 2 bases, the J end lost 1 base, and 9 bases lay between the germline ends. The CDR3 is made up of 15 amino acids. Germline CDR1 reads ENHRY; CDR2 reads SYGVKD. CDR3: CAISELGGSNQPQHF. The CDR3 DNA reads TGTGCCATCAGTGAGCTGGGGGGAAGCAATCAGCCCCAGCATTTT.

The rearrangement links TRBV19 to TRBJ2-1; tentative D call: TRBD2 (6 bases). The CDR3 length is 15 residues. Germline CDR1 and CDR2: LNHDA and SQIVND (reference sequence). In nucleotides, the CDR3 is TGTGCAGCTCGCGGGCGGGGCAGCTCCTACAATGAGCAGTTCTTC. Its translation is CAARGRGSSYNEQFF.

This clone came up once. The chain joins TRBV10-3 to TRBJ2-7, with 8 bases that match TRBD2. CDR3 length: 15 residues. Per the germline V gene, CDR1 is ENHRY and CDR2 is SYGVKD. J lost 3 bases, V lost 3 bases, and 7 bases had no gene match. CDR3 DNA sequence: TGTGCCATCAGTGAAGTCACTAGCGGTCTCTACGAGCAGTACTTC. It specifies CAISEVTSGLYEQYF.

The chain carries TRBV7-2 and TRBJ2-7; 16 bases line up with TRBD2. The CDR3 runs 17 residues. Looked up from germline, CDR1 is SGHTA and CDR2 is FQGNSA. V shed 4 bases and J 1 base; nucleotides not matched to a gene: 4. The CDR3 loop is CASSSGTSGRASYEQYF. The CDR3 bases are TGTGCCAGCAGCTCGGGGACTAGCGGGAGGGCGTCCTACGAGCAGTACTTC.

The sample holds one count of this clone. The J gene is TRBJ2-7, the V gene TRBV4-3; a weak D match, TRBD2 (5 bases). The CDR3 length is 12 residues. Trimming shortened V by 0 bases and J by 12 bases, and 12 bases separated the two germline ends. The V gene's germline CDR1 is LGHNA and CDR2 YSLEER. The CDR3 DNA sequence: TGCGCCAGCAGCCAAGATTCGGGGAAGCTGTACTTC. It codes for CASSQDSGKLYF.

The chain employs TRBV5-1 and TRBJ2-5; D might be TRBD2 (5 bases). The CDR3 has 15 residues. The V gene's germline CDR1 is SGHRS and CDR2 YFSETQ. The ends were cut back, 5 bases at V and 2 bases at J, with 16 bases in the middle. CDR3 protein: CASRLSPAVQETQYF. CDR3 sequence (DNA): TGCGCCAGCAGACTGAGCCCAGCGGTACAAGAGACCCAGTACTTC.

Concerning this clone itself: Other nucleotide sequences from this sample produce the same CDR3. The chain employs TRBV27 and TRBJ1-4; a weak D match, TRBD1 (5 bases). The CDR3 spans 14 residues. Looked up from germline, CDR1 is MNHEY and CDR2 is SMNVEV (reference sequence). Trimming took 2 bases from V and 4 from J, leaving 8 bases between them. The CDR3 spells CASSLQGDNEKLFF. As DNA, the CDR3 is TGTGCCAGCAGTTTACAAGGGGATAATGAAAAACTGTTTTTT.

The gene calls are TRBV18 and TRBJ2-3; no clear D. Looked up from germline, CDR1 is KGHSH and CDR2 is LQKENI. V shed 0 bases and J shed 12 bases, with 16 bases lying between them. The CDR3 runs to 14 residues. CDR3 loop: CASSPPHPPLLQYF. CDR3 nucleotide sequence: TGTGCCAGCTCACCACCCCATCCCCCACTACTTCAGTATTTT.

This chain joins TRBV4-2 and TRBJ2-3; D is possibly TRBD1 (8 bases). CDR1 is LGHNA and CDR2 is YNFKEQ in the germline V gene. V shed 0 bases and J shed 3 bases, with 22 bases lying between them. CDR3 length equals 19 residues. The DNA of the CDR3 is TGTGCCAGCAGCCAAGAACAGGGGGGGAGGGGACGGCGGACAGATACGCAGTATTTT. Its translation: CASSQEQGGRGRRTDTQYF.

V and J are TRBV11-2 and TRBJ2-7; 13 bases are shared with TRBD2. V lost 3 bases to trimming and J lost 7 bases; unmatched junction nucleotides: 3. Germline V gene data show CDR1 as SGHAT and CDR2 as FQNNGV. The CDR3 runs to 14 residues. CDR3: CASSFVLAGGEQYF. The CDR3 DNA reads as TGTGCCAGCAGCTTCGTACTAGCGGGAGGGGAGCAGTACTTC.

DNA of the CDR3: TGTGCCAGCAGCTTAGAGCTGAGCTCCTACAATGAGCAGTTCTTC. It translates to CASSLELSSYNEQFF. The chain carries TRBV7-2 and TRBJ2-1; D gene unclear. The germline CDR1 and CDR2 sequences are SGHTA and FQGNSA. The CDR3 sequence is 15 residues long. V was pared by 1 base and J by 0 bases, with 7 bases between.

V and J are TRBV18 and TRBJ2-5; possibly TRBD1 for D (5 bases). The germline V and J ends were trimmed by 4 bases and 2 bases, with 14 bases remaining between them. The CDR3 contains 15 residues. Germline CDR1 is KGHSH and CDR2 is LQKENI. Here the CDR3 reads CASSRSRVWQETQYF. The CDR3 DNA reads as TGTGCCAGCTCACGCAGCAGGGTATGGCAAGAGACCCAGTACTTC.

J is TRBJ2-7 and V is TRBV5-1; TRBD2 is a possible D gene (6 bases). Germline CDR1 is SGHRS and CDR2 is YFSETQ. The CDR3 has 14 amino acids. The V and J ends lost 6 bases and 4 bases respectively, with 17 bases between them. The CDR3 region has the DNA TGCGCCAGCAACGAACTAGCACGGGGTTACGAGCAGTACTTC. Protein sequence: CASNELARGYEQYF.

The rearrangement uses TRBV28 and TRBJ1-4; 10 bases are shared with TRBD1. The germline gives CDR1 MDHEN, CDR2 SYDVKM. The CDR3 has 15 residues. Trimming took 6 bases from V and 13 from J; bases not matched to a gene: 14. DNA of the CDR3: TGTGCCAGCAGCCAATCCGGGACAGGGGATCGTGGACTGTTTTTT. It codes for CASSQSGTGDRGLFF.

This clone showed up just once. This chain joins TRBV28 and TRBJ1-5; the D gene is possibly TRBD1 (6 bases). CDR3 length: 14 amino acids. Germline V lookup: CDR1 MDHEN, CDR2 SYDVKM. V gave up 6 bases and J gave up 8 bases, with 17 bases separating them. This chain's CDR3 is CASSSGGLKKPQHF. CDR3 DNA: TGTGCCAGCAGCTCGGGGGGGCTGAAGAAGCCCCAGCATTTT.

V is TRBV6-5 and J is TRBJ1-2; D is unclear. Deletions cut 4 bases from V and 8 bases from J, with 11 bases between. The CDR3 has 12 amino acids. Germline assignment: CDR1 MNHEY and CDR2 SVGAGI. CDR3 loop: CASSSLARGYTF. CDR3 nucleotide sequence: TGTGCCAGCAGTTCCCTCGCGAGAGGCTACACCTTC.